What follows describes a single T cell receptor beta chain. Its specificity is not known. Germline V gene lookup returns CDR1 SGDLS and CDR2 YYNGEE. V was cut by 0 bases and J by 4 bases, with 13 bases left in between. This CDR3 is built from 15 residues. The data were taken from a study of shared clonotypes between healthy human individuals. Study outcomes and limitations: The study generally estimated greater richness for naive than memory subsets.

In the authors' methods: Owing to the provision of junction-only sequences devoid of quality scores by immunoSEQ, filtering differed. Some clones are missing from TCRdb's copy, which holds only in-frame ones; the method was immunoSEQ multiplex PCR. The DNA was the basis for D and trimming; V, J and clone size are from that table. The table records about 360,000 clones, around 67% of them present only once. This TCR was recovered from a man younger than 45 in good health. V is TRBV9 and J is TRBJ1-1; no clear D. The sample comprised memory CD4+ T cells sorted from blood. Indicated subset: CD45RA-negative fraction. This CDR3 reads CASSVGTAGSTEAFF. In DNA, the CDR3 is TGTGCCAGCAGCGTAGGAACCGCCGGAAGCACTGAAGCTTTCTTT.